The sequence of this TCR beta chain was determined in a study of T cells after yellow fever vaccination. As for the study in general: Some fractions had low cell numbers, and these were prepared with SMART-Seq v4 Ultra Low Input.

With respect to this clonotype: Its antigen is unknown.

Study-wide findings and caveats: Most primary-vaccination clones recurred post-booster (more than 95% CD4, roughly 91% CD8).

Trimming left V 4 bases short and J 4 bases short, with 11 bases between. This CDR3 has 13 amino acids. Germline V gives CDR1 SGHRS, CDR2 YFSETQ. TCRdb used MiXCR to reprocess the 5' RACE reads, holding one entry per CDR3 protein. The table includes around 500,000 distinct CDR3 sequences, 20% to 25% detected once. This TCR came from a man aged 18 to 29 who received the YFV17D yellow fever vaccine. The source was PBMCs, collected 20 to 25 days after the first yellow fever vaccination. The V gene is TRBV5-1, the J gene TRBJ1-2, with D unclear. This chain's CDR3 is CASSTGNGYGYTF. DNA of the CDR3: TGCGCCAGCAGCACGGGAAACGGCTATGGCTACACCTTC.